These T cell receptor beta chains were read from a single sample in a study of T cell responses to AZD1222 COVID-19 vaccine. Some clones are missing from TCRdb's copy, which holds only in-frame ones; the method was immunoSEQ multiplex PCR. The profile shows 75,000 to 100,000 clones, about nine tenths of them singletons. Sequencing used peripheral blood, obtained on day 0 of AZD1222 vaccination. Every receptor here comes from an adult in good health. The CDR3 runs from the conserved cysteine through the conserved F or W. Fields, in order: D gene, CDR3 length, J gene, clone size, V gene, CDR3 DNA, CDR3 protein. A D gene is named only where the DNA matches it firmly. A row's size may be missing; if present it is once, few, many or a size class.

>.|15|TRBJ1-4|.|TRBV30
TGTGCCTGGACCATCACAGCCTCAACTAATGAAAAACTGTTTTTT
CAWTITASTNEKLFF
>TRBD1|14|TRBJ1-2|.|TRBV19
TGTGCCAGTAGTAACTGGGACAGGGATTATGGCTACACCTTC
CASSNWDRDYGYTF
>.|13|TRBJ1-5|.|TRBV30
TGTGCCTGGAGTAGGGGGTATGATCAGCCCCAGCATTTT
CAWSRGYDQPQHF
>TRBD1|14|TRBJ2-2|few|TRBV29-1
TGCAGCGTTCGGGGACAGGGGGACACCGGGGAGCTGTTTTTT
CSVRGQGDTGELFF
>TRBD1|14|TRBJ2-7|.|TRBV5-1
TGCGCCAGCAGCTCGGGACAGGGAGCCTACGAGCAGTACTTC
CASSSGQGAYEQYF
>TRBD1|15|TRBJ2-2|.|TRBV5-4
TGTGCCAGCAGCGGGCGGACAGGAGTCACCGGGGAGCTGTTTTTT
CASSGRTGVTGELFF
>.|13|TRBJ2-5|.|TRBV30
TGTGCCTGGAGTGTCGGGCTACAAGAGACCCAGTACTTC
CAWSVGLQETQYF
>.|17|TRBJ1-2|.|TRBV7-2
TGTGCCAGCAGCTTACGGACGGGGCCTCCTCGAGGGGATGGCTACACCTTC
CASSLRTGPPRGDGYTF
>TRBD1|15|TRBJ2-7|.|TRBV5-1
TGCGCCAGCAGCTTGGCCCGGGACAGGGTCGGAGAGCAGTACTTC
CASSLARDRVGEQYF
>TRBD2|14|TRBJ2-2|.|TRBV6-5
TGTGCCAGCAGGACTAGCGGGATACCTGGGGAGCTGTTTTTT
CASRTSGIPGELFF
>.|14|TRBJ1-1|.|TRBV4-1
TGCGCCAGCAGCCACCGATTAACAGGGCTAGAAGCTTTCTTT
CASSHRLTGLEAFF